A selection of T cell receptor beta chains follows, all from one sample in a study of vaccination effects on CD4 cells after COVID-19. The table came from immunoSEQ multiplex PCR; TCRdb's copy has only in-frame clones and leaves some out. Found here are around 81,000 clones, roughly 80% of them singletons; the top ten hold 0.85% to 1.3%. These receptors' antigens are unknown. The sample here was CD4+ T cells from PBMCs cultured with HCoV-OC43 spike peptides, taken after COVID-19 vaccination. Every receptor here comes from a human donor who received a COVID-19 vaccine. Both conserved end residues are part of each CDR3. Each record gives: clone size, J gene, D gene, V gene, CDR3 DNA, CDR3 protein. D genes are given only for firm matches. Clone size is given for some rows only: seen once, a few or many times, or a class if the clone is expanded.

size: .; J: TRBJ2-2; D: .; V: TRBV7-2; DNA: TGTGCCAGCAGCTCCCGCCTGTCCGGGGAGCTGTTTTTT; CDR3: CASSSRLSGELFF
size: .; J: TRBJ2-5; D: TRBD1; V: TRBV10-1; DNA: TGCGCCAGCAGGGGGGACAGGGGGAGGGAGACCCAGTACTTC; CDR3: CASRGDRGRETQYF
size: .; J: TRBJ2-1; D: .; V: TRBV24-1; DNA: TGTGCCACCAGTGACGCTGACTCAGACTCCTACAATGAGCAGTTCTTC; CDR3: CATSDADSDSYNEQFF
size: .; J: TRBJ1-4; D: .; V: TRBV28; DNA: TGTGCCAGCAGTTCTCCTTTTCCTGTTCGATTTGGACAGCCCATCAATGAAAAACTGTTTTTT; CDR3: CASSSPFPVRFGQPINEKLFF
size: .; J: TRBJ1-2; D: .; V: TRBV6-4; DNA: TGTGCCAGCAGTGACCCCTGGTATGGCTACACCTTC; CDR3: CASSDPWYGYTF
size: .; J: TRBJ1-4; D: TRBD1; V: TRBV18; DNA: TGTGCCAGCTCGGCCGGGACAGGGCCTGAAAAACTGTTTTTT; CDR3: CASSAGTGPEKLFF
size: few; J: TRBJ2-3; D: TRBD1; V: TRBV12-5; DNA: TGTGCTAGTGGTCCGGACAGGGCTTCAGATACGCAGTATTTT; CDR3: CASGPDRASDTQYF
size: .; J: TRBJ2-3; D: TRBD1; V: TRBV27; DNA: TGTGCCAGCCGACAGGGGTACAGCACAGATACGCAGTATTTT; CDR3: CASRQGYSTDTQYF
size: .; J: TRBJ2-1; D: .; V: TRBV5-1; DNA: TGCGCCAGCAGCCCTTGGACAGAAAATGAGCAGTTCTTC; CDR3: CASSPWTENEQFF
size: .; J: TRBJ1-3; D: .; V: TRBV9; DNA: TGTGCCAGCAGCGTAGAGGGCGGAGGAAACGCTGGAAACACCATATATTTT; CDR3: CASSVEGGGNAGNTIYF
size: .; J: TRBJ2-5; D: TRBD2; V: TRBV9; DNA: TGTGCCAGCAGCGTAACCATCCCAGCGGGGGGCGAGGAGACCCAGTACTTC; CDR3: CASSVTIPAGGEETQYF
size: few; J: TRBJ1-5; D: .; V: TRBV2; DNA: TGTGCCAGCAGGTGGGACAGCAATCAGCCCCAGCATTTT; CDR3: CASRWDSNQPQHF
size: .; J: TRBJ1-3; D: TRBD1; V: TRBV18; DNA: TGTGCCAGCTCTCAGCAGGGGGCCACCGGAAACACCATATATTTT; CDR3: CASSQQGATGNTIYF
size: .; J: TRBJ1-3; D: TRBD1; V: TRBV6-2/TRBV6-3; DNA: TGTGCCAGCAGTTCCGGGGACAGCACTGGAAACACCATATATTTT; CDR3: CASSSGDSTGNTIYF
size: .; J: TRBJ1-4; D: .; V: TRBV27; DNA: TGTGCCAGCGGGCGAGGGGAAGGTGAAAAACTGTTTTTT; CDR3: CASGRGEGEKLFF
size: .; J: TRBJ1-1; D: .; V: TRBV5-1; DNA: TGCGCCAGCACACAGGGTAACACTGAAGCTTTCTTT; CDR3: CASTQGNTEAFF
size: .; J: TRBJ1-3; D: TRBD1; V: TRBV10-3; DNA: TGTGCCATCAGTGCCTCAGGGGGCCTCCGGGACACCATATATTTT; CDR3: CAISASGGLRDTIYF
size: once; J: TRBJ2-5; D: TRBD2; V: TRBV5-1; DNA: TGCGCCAGCACGATAAATCTCGCTAGCGGGGTTCGAGAGACCCAGTACTTC; CDR3: CASTINLASGVRETQYF
size: .; J: TRBJ1-3; D: .; V: TRBV5-4; DNA: TGTGCCAGCAGCCGAACAGGGTCTGGAAACACCATATATTTT; CDR3: CASSRTGSGNTIYF
size: few; J: TRBJ2-4; D: .; V: TRBV2; DNA: TGTGCCAGCAGTGACTTGGCCGTGAGTAAAAACATTCAGTACTTC; CDR3: CASSDLAVSKNIQYF
size: .; J: TRBJ2-1; D: .; V: TRBV2; DNA: TGTGCCAGCACTGGGTCCTATGAGCAGTTCTTC; CDR3: CASTGSYEQFF
size: .; J: TRBJ2-3; D: .; V: TRBV28; DNA: TGTGCCAGCAGTTTATTTGGGCCAGCAGGCAGCACAGATACGCAGTATTTT; CDR3: CASSLFGPAGSTDTQYF
size: .; J: TRBJ2-3; D: .; V: TRBV9; DNA: TGTGCCAGCAGCGTACGGGGCAAACTAGGCACAGATACGCAGTATTTT; CDR3: CASSVRGKLGTDTQYF
size: .; J: TRBJ2-2; D: .; V: TRBV6-2/TRBV6-3; DNA: TGTGCCAGCAGTTACTCCGGGCGTGCGACCGGGACCGGGGAGCTGTTTTTT; CDR3: CASSYSGRATGTGELFF
size: .; J: TRBJ1-1; D: .; V: TRBV19; DNA: TGTGCCAGTAACTTGAACACTGAAGCTTTCTTT; CDR3: CASNLNTEAFF
size: few; J: TRBJ1-5; D: TRBD1; V: TRBV30; DNA: TGTGCCTGGGCAACAGGGGGGAATCAGCCCCAGCATTTT; CDR3: CAWATGGNQPQHF